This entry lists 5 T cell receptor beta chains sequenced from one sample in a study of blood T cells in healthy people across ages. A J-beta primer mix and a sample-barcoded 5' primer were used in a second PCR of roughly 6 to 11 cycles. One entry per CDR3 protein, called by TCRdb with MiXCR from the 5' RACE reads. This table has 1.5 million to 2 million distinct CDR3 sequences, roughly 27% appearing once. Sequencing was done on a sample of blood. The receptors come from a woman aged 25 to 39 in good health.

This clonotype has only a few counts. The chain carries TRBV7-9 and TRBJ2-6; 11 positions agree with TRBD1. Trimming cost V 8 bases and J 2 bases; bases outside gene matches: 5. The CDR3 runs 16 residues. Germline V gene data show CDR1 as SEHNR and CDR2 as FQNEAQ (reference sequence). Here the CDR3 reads CASGRDRGAGANVLTF. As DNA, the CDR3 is TGTGCCAGCGGCCGGGACAGGGGGGCTGGGGCCAACGTCCTGACTTTC.

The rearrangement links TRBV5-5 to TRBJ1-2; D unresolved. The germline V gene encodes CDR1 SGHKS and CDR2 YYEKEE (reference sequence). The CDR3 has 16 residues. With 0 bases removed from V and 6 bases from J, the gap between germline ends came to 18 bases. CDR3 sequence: CASSLAYGERANGYTF. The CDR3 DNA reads TGTGCCAGCAGCTTGGCCTACGGGGAGAGGGCAAATGGCTACACCTTC.

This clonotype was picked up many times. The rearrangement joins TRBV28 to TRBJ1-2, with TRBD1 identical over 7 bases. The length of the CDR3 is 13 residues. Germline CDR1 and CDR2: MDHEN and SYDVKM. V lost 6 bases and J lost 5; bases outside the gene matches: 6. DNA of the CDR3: TGTGCCAGCAGCCCCGGACAGGAGTATGGCTACACCTTC. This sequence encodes CASSPGQEYGYTF.

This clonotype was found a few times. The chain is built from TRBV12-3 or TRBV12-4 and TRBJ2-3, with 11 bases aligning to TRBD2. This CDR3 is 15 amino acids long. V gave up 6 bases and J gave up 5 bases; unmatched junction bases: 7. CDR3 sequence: CASRPQTSGVDTQYF. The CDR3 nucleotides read TGTGCCAGCAGACCTCAGACTAGCGGGGTAGATACGCAGTATTTT.

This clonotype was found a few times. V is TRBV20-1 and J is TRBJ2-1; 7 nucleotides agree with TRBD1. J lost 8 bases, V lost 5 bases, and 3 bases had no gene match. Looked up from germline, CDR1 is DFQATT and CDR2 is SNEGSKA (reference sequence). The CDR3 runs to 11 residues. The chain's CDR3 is CSAGTGDEQFF. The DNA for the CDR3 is TGCAGTGCTGGAACAGGGGATGAGCAGTTCTTC.